Presented here are 4 T cell receptor beta chains from one specimen sequenced in a study of blood T cell repertoires in COVID-19 (dated by TCRdb to 2018 to 2021). Library preparation employed the immunoSEQ multiplex PCR assay. This immuneACCESS table, as held by TCRdb, lists in-frame sequences with V and J called but not all clones. Of the missing ones, under half trace to an unresolved V gene in checked studies; the others have no known cause. This sample comprises approximately 250,000 clones, more than 75% of them detected only once. The ten largest clones capture under 2.5% of the sample. Sequenced: PBMCs or T cells enriched from blood (not recorded which). All receptors come from a woman aged 55-69 years in a cohort exposed to, infected with or recovered from COVID-19 (not recorded which).

The chain uses TRBV9 and TRBJ1-4, with 10 bases that match TRBD1. J was trimmed by 8 bases and V by 3 bases; bases with no gene match: 4. CDR1 and CDR2 from the germline V gene are SGDLS and YYNGEE. The CDR3 spans 14 residues. The CDR3 sequence: CASSAGQGGEKLFF. The CDR3 DNA reads as TGTGCCAGCAGCGCTGGACAGGGGGGGGAAAAACTGTTTTTT.

The V and J genes are TRBV18 and TRBJ2-2, with D perhaps matching TRBD2 (5 bases). The length of the CDR3 is 18 residues. The V end was cut by 4 bases, the J end by 1 base, with 19 bases between. Germline-derived CDR1 and CDR2 are KGHSH and LQKENI. The CDR3 DNA follows: TGTGCCAGCTCACTCCTGTTCCTCGCGGGCGAGAACACCGGGGAGCTGTTTTTT. Translation gives CASSLLFLAGENTGELFF.

Of note for this clone: The junction and the germline gene differ at one end; a read error may be behind it. The gene calls are TRBV28 and TRBJ1-2; TRBD1 matches 7 bases. The CDR3 extends over 13 amino acids. Germline V gene data show CDR1 as MDHEN and CDR2 as SYDVKM. CDR3 in DNA: TGTGCCACCTCTCTACAGGGGCAGCTTGGGGACTTCTTC. This codes for CATSLQGQLGDFF.

The rearrangement links TRBV11-3 to TRBJ1-1; TRBD1 might be the D (6 bases). The CDR3 extends over 16 amino acids. Germline loops: CDR1 SGHNT, CDR2 YENEEA. Trimming stripped 5 bases from V and 0 bases from J, with 16 bases between. The CDR3 reads CASSLETGHLNTEAFF. DNA of the CDR3: TGTGCCAGCAGCCTCGAGACGGGACACCTGAACACTGAAGCTTTCTTT.